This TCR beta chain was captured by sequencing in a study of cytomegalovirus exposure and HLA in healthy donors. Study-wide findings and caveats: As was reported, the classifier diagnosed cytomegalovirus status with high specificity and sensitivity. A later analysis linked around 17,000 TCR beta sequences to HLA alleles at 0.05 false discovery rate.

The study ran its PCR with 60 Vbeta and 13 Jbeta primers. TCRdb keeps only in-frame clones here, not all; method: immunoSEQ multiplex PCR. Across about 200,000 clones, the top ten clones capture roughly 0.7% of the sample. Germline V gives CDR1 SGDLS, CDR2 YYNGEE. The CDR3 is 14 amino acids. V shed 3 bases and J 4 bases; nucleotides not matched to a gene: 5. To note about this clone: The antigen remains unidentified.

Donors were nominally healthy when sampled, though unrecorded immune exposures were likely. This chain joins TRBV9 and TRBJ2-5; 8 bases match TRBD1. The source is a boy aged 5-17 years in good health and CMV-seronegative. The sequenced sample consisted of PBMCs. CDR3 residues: CASSGRGRSETQYF. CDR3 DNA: TGTGCCAGCAGCGGCAGGGGGCGTTCAGAGACCCAGTACTTC. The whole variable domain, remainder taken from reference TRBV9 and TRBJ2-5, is DSGVTQTPKHLITATGQRVTLRCSPRSGDLSVYWYQQSLDQGLQFLIQYYNGEERAKGNILERFSAQQFPDLHSELNLSSLELGDSALYFCASSGRGRSETQYFGPGTRLLVL.